Below, 17 T cell receptor beta chains from the same sample are listed, as sequenced in a study of beta chain features in type 1 diabetes. Reverse transcribing all isolated RNA meant expressed TCRB transcripts were sequenced. Repertoires were generated with immunoSEQ multiplex PCR, while TCRdb's copy carries only in-frame clones and drops some. The sample records around 690,000 clones, 12% being singletons. The study's findings and limits: TCRB CDR3s were moderately but significantly shorter in Type 1 diabetes patients in all four CD4+ subsets.

Their recognized antigens are unknown. Sequenced sample: naive CD4+ T cells from blood. Receptors were obtained from a man aged 25 to 40 with type 1 diabetes.

Details on this clone: Within the sample, other DNA sequences also encode this same CDR3. CDR3 loop: CASSTQGQETQYF. The CDR3 DNA follows: TGTGCCAGTAGTACACAGGGCCAAGAGACCCAGTACTTC. The chain combines TRBV19 with TRBJ2-5; a possible D gene is TRBD1 (6 bases). This CDR3 spans 13 amino acids. Between the trimmed V and J ends, which lost 4 bases and 1 base, there was a span of 7 bases. Germline CDR1 LNHDA, CDR2 SQIVND (reference sequence). Full variable domain (outside the CDR3, taken from reference TRBV19 and TRBJ2-5): DGGITQSPKYLFRKEGQNVTLSCEQNLNHDAMYWYRQDPGQGLRLIYYSQIVNDFQKGDIAEGYSVSREKKESFPLTVTSAQKNPTAFYLCASSTQGQETQYFGPGTRLLVL.

The chain links TRBV6-6 to TRBJ2-1, with TRBD2 identical over 10 bases. Trimming removed 4 bases from V and 3 bases from J; junction bases left unmatched: 0. This CDR3 is 14 amino acids long. The germline CDR1 and CDR2 sequences are MNHNY and SVGAGI (reference sequence). Here the CDR3 DNA reads TGTGCCAGCAGTTTAGCGGGGGGCTACAATGAGCAGTTCTTC. Its translation: CASSLAGGYNEQFF.

CDR3 coding DNA: TGCGCCAGCAGCTTGTCCACAGGGGAGGGAAGTTCACCCCTCCACTTT. It is translated as CASSLSTGEGSSPLHF. This chain connects TRBV5-1 to TRBJ1-6, with 7 bases identical to TRBD1. The CDR3 loop spans 16 amino acids. Germline V gene data show CDR1 as SGHRS and CDR2 as YFSETQ. V gave up 1 base and J gave up 9 bases; unmatched junction bases: 10.

The V gene is TRBV2, the J gene TRBJ2-7; D not certain. Trimming shortened V by 4 bases and J by 0 bases, and 10 bases separated the two germline ends. Germline lookup yields CDR1 SNHLY and CDR2 FYNNEI. The CDR3 contains 14 residues. CDR3 sequence (DNA): TGTGCCAGCAGTGTAACGGTTAGCTCCTACGAGCAGTACTTC. As protein: CASSVTVSSYEQYF. The full variable domain, completed using reference TRBV2 and TRBJ2-7, is EPEVTQTPSHQVTQMGQEVILRCVPISNHLYFYWYRQILGQKVEFLVSFYNNEISEKSEIFDDQFSVERPDGSNFTLKIRSTKLEDSAMYFCASSVTVSSYEQYFGPGTRLTVT.

There are a few counts of this clone. The CDR3 region is CASSWLEGNTGELFF. The DNA for the CDR3 is TGCGCCAGCAGCTGGTTGGAGGGGAACACCGGGGAGCTGTTTTTT. V usage is TRBV4-3 and J usage is TRBJ2-2, with D possibly being TRBD2 (6 bases). Germline CDR1 reads LGHNA; CDR2 reads YSLEER. Trimming pared 5 bases from V and 1 base from J, leaving 11 bases between. CDR3 length: 15 residues.

Notes on this clone: A read error may explain this, as a much larger clone is one base away. This sequence joins TRBV6-1 and TRBJ2-3; D is ambiguous. Germline V gene data show CDR1 as MNHNS and CDR2 as SASEGT. This CDR3 spans 11 amino acids. V lost 8 bases and J lost 2, with 5 bases in between. The DNA for the CDR3 is TGTGCCAGCGGCTCCACAGATACGCAGTATTTT. Amino acid sequence: CASGSTDTQYF.

This clone occurred a few times. The chain carries TRBV19 and TRBJ1-5; possible D gene TRBD1, 5 bases. The CDR3 has 15 residues. Germline V gene data show CDR1 as LNHDA and CDR2 as SQIVND (reference sequence). V lost 3 bases and J 4 bases, leaving 13 bases between the germline ends. The CDR3 region is CASSIVQGGNQPQHF. Written as DNA, the CDR3 is TGTGCCAGTAGTATCGTCCAGGGCGGGAATCAGCCCCAGCATTTT.

The V call is TRBV13, the J call TRBJ2-7, with D uncertain. Germline V gene data show CDR1 as PRHDT and CDR2 as FYEKMQ (reference sequence). Trimming pared 6 bases from V and 6 bases from J, leaving 12 bases between. The CDR3 length is 12 residues. As DNA, the CDR3 is TGTGCCAGCAGAATCACGGGCATCGAGCAGTACTTC. Translated, it gives CASRITGIEQYF. Filled out from reference TRBV13 and TRBJ2-7, the complete variable domain reads AAGVIQSPRHLIKEKRETATLKCYPIPRHDTVYWYQQGPGQDPQFLISFYEKMQSDKGSIPDRFSAQQFSDYHSELNMSSLELGDSALYFCASRITGIEQYFGPGTRLTVT.

This clone was counted between two and nine times. The chain recombines TRBV2 with TRBJ2-7; no reliable D call. V was cut by 4 bases and J by 4 bases, with 11 bases left in between. CDR1 is SNHLY, CDR2 FYNNEI, per germline. This CDR3 spans 13 amino acids. CDR3 sequence reads: CASSVDVIYEQYF. The CDR3 bases are TGTGCCAGCAGTGTCGACGTGATATACGAGCAGTACTTC.

CDR3 nucleotide sequence: TGTGCCAGCTCACCCCGGGCAGGCAACGAGCAGTACTTC. Its protein product is CASSPRAGNEQYF. This chain links TRBV18 with TRBJ2-7; D is uncertain. The V end lost 3 bases, the J end lost 5 bases, and 11 bases lay between the germline ends. This CDR3 region has 13 residues. Germline CDR1 is KGHSH and CDR2 is LQKENI.

The sample holds a few counts of this clone. The chain couples TRBV2 to TRBJ2-2; D ambiguous. The length of the CDR3 is 14 residues. Trimming left V 11 bases short and J 1 base short, with 14 bases between. The germline CDR1 and CDR2 sequences are SNHLY and FYNNEI. DNA of the CDR3: TGTGCCGGTTTCGGGCACAGGAACACCGGGGAGCTGTTTTTT. Translation: CAGFGHRNTGELFF.

The V and J genes are TRBV9 and TRBJ2-5, with unresolved D. The CDR3 length is 14 residues. Trimming took off 0 bases at V and 1 base at J, with 7 bases between the two ends. Germline V gene lookup returns CDR1 SGDLS and CDR2 YYNGEE. The CDR3 DNA sequence: TGTGCCAGCAGCGTAGAAGGCCGCCAAGAGACCCAGTACTTC. Protein: CASSVEGRQETQYF.

The CDR3: CASSPPEQGREQFF. DNA for the CDR3: TGTGCCAGCAGCCCCCCCGAACAGGGGAGAGAGCAGTTCTTC. This chain connects TRBV7-2 to TRBJ2-1; 7 bases are shared with TRBD1. Germline V CDR1 and CDR2: SGHTA, FQGNSA. J lost 10 bases, V lost 5 bases, and 11 bases had no gene match. CDR3 length equals 14 residues.

The chain recombines TRBV5-1 with TRBJ2-7; 9 bases agree with TRBD2. This CDR3 comprises 14 residues. Germline loops: CDR1 SGHRS, CDR2 YFSETQ. After removal of 3 bases from V and 2 bases from J, the junction contained 3 bases not matched to a gene. CDR3 sequence (DNA): TGCGCCAGCAGCTCCGAGCGGGGGGCCTACGAGCAGTACTTC. Its translation: CASSSERGAYEQYF.

The CDR3 nucleotides are TGTGCCAGCAGCCAATTCTCTGCCCAAGGTGGGCAGTTCTTC. Translation gives CASSQFSAQGGQFF. J is TRBJ2-1 and V is TRBV14; D uncertain. The V end was cut by 2 bases, the J end by 12 bases, with 17 bases between. The CDR3 runs to 14 residues. Germline V lookup: CDR1 SGHDN, CDR2 FVKESK.

This clone has more than one count but fewer than ten. The chain has TRBV7-2 and TRBJ1-2; D not resolved. V was pared by 2 bases and J by 6 bases, with 13 bases between. The CDR3 extends over 14 amino acids. CDR1 is SGHTA, CDR2 FQGNSA, per germline. The CDR3 region is CASSLFGPTNGYTF. CDR3 DNA: TGTGCCAGCAGCTTATTCGGACCCACGAATGGCTACACCTTC.

The V gene is TRBV5-1, the J gene TRBJ1-4; possible D gene TRBD1, 6 bases. CDR3 length equals 14 residues. Trimming stripped 4 bases from V and 11 bases from J, with 18 bases between. CDR1 SGHRS and CDR2 YFSETQ come from the germline V gene. CDR3 region: CASSADVQGIKLFF. In DNA form, the CDR3 reads TGCGCCAGCAGCGCCGATGTACAGGGAATCAAACTGTTTTTT.